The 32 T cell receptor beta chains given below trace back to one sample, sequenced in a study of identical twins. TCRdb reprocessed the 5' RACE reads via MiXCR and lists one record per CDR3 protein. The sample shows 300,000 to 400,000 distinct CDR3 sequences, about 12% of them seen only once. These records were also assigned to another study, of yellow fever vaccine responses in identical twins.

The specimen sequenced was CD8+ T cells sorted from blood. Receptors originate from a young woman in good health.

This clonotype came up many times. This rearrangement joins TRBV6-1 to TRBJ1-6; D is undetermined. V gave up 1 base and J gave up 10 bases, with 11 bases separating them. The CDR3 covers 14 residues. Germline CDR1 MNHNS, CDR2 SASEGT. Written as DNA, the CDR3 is TGTGCCAGCAGTGAAGGTGACGGGTGGTCACCCCTCCACTTT. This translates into CASSEGDGWSPLHF.

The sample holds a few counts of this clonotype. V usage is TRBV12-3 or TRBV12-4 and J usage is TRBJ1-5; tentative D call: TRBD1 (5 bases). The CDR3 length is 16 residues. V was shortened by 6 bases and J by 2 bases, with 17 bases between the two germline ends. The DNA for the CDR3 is TGTGCCAGCAGAACCGGGACGGAACCGCGCAATCAGCCCCAGCATTTT. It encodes CASRTGTEPRNQPQHF.

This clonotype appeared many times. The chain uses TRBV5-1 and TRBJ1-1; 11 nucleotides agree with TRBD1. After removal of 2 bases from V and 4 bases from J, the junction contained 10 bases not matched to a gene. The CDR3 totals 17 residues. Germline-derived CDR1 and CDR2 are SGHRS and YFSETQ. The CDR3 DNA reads TGCGCCAGCAGCTTCCCTTTGGACAGGGGGCGTGGCACTGAAGCTTTCTTT. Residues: CASSFPLDRGRGTEAFF.

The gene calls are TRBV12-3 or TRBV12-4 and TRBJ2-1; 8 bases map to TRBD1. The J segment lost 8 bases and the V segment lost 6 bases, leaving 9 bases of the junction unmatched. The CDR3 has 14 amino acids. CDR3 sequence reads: CASRGTGGRDEQFF. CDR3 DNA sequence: TGTGCCAGCAGGGGGACAGGAGGTCGCGATGAGCAGTTCTTC.

The CDR3 loop reads CASSSHSNLTSGVKDTGELFF. DNA for the CDR3: TGTGCCAGCAGCTCCCACTCAAACCTGACTAGCGGGGTTAAGGACACCGGGGAGCTGTTTTTT. The chain is built from TRBV9 and TRBJ2-2, with 11 bases aligning to TRBD2. V dropped 4 bases and J dropped 3; count of bases not matched to a gene: 20. Germline V gene data show CDR1 as SGDLS and CDR2 as YYNGEE. This CDR3 is built from 21 residues.

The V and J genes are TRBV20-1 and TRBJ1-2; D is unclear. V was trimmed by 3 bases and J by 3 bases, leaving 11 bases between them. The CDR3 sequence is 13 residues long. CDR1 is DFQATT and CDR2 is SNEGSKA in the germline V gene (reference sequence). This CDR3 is CSASLGDHYGYTF. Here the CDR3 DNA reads TGCAGTGCTAGCCTTGGGGATCACTATGGCTACACCTTC.

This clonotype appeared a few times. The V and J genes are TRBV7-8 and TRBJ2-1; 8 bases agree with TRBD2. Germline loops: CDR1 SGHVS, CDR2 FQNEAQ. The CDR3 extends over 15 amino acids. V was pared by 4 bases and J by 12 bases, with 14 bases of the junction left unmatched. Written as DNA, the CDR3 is TGTGCCAGCAGCTCAGAAAGCCCGGGACTAGGGACGCAGTTCTTC. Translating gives CASSSESPGLGTQFF. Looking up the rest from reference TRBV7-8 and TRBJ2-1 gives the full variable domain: GAGVSQSPRYKVAKRGQDVALRCDPISGHVSLFWYQQALGQGPEFLTYFQNEAQLDKSGLPSDRFFAERPEGSVSTLKIQRTQQEDSAVYLCASSSESPGLGTQFFGPGTRLTVL.

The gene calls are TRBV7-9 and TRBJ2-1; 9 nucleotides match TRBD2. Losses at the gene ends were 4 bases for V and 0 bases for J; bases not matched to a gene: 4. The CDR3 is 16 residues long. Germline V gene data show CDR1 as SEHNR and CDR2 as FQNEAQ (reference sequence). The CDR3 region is CASSSAGGSSYNEQFF. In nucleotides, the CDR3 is TGTGCCAGCAGCTCAGCGGGAGGCAGCTCCTACAATGAGCAGTTCTTC. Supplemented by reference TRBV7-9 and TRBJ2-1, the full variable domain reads DTGVSQNPRHKITKRGQNVTFRCDPISEHNRLYWYRQTLGQGPEFLTYFQNEAQLEKSRLLSDRFSAERPKGSFSTLEIQRTEQGDSAMYLCASSSAGGSSYNEQFFGPGTRLTVL.

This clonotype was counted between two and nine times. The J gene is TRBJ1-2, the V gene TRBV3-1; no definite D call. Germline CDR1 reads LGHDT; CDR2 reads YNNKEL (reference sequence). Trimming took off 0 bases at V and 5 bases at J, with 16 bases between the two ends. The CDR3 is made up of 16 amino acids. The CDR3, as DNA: TGTGCCAGCAGCCAAGATTTGGGGTCCTCGGGGTATGGCTACACCTTC. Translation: CASSQDLGSSGYGYTF. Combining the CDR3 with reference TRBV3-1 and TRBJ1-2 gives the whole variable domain DTAVSQTPKYLVTQMGNDKSIKCEQNLGHDTMYWYKQDSKKFLKIMFSYNNKELIINETVPNRFSPKSPDKAHLNLHINSLELGDSAVYFCASSQDLGSSGYGYTFGSGTRLTVV.

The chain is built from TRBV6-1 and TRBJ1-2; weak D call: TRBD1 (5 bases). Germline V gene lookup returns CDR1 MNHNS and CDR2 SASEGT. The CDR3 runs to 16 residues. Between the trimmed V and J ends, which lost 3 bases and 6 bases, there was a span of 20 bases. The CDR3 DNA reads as TGTGCCAGCAGTGAGGCCCCGTTGCTGGGACGGGATGGCTACACCTTC. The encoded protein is CASSEAPLLGRDGYTF.

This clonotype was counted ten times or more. In DNA form, the CDR3 reads TGTGCCAGCAGTGTCCTGGGTGGGATAGGTGAAAAACTGTTTTTT. Its translation: CASSVLGGIGEKLFF. This chain uses TRBV12-3 or TRBV12-4 with TRBJ1-4; D remains unclear. The CDR3 spans 15 residues. V was clipped by 5 bases and J by 7 bases, with 17 bases between them.

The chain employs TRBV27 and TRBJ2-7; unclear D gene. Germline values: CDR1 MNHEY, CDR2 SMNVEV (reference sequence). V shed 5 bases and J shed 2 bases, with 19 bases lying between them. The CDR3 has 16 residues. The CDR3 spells CASSPEALTHAYEQYF. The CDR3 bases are TGTGCCAGCAGTCCAGAAGCCCTTACCCACGCCTACGAGCAGTACTTC.

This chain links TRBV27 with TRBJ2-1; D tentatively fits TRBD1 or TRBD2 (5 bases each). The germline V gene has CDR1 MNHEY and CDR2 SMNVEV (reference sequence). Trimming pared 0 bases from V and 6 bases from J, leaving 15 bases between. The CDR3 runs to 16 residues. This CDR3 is CASSLSMGVALNEQFF. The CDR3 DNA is TGTGCCAGCAGTTTATCGATGGGGGTGGCTCTCAATGAGCAGTTCTTC.

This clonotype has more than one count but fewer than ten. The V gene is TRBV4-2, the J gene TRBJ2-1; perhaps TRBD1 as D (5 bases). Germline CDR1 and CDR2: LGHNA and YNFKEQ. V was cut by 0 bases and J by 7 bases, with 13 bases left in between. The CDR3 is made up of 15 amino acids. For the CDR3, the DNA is TGTGCCAGCAGCCAAGATTATAGGGGTACGAATGAGCAGTTCTTC. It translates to CASSQDYRGTNEQFF.

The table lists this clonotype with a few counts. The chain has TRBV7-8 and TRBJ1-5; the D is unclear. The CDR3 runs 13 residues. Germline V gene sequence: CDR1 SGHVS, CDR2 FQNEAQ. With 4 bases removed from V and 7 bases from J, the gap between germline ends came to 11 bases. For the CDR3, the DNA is TGTGCCAGCAGCTGGGTGGTGGGACAGCCCCAGCATTTT. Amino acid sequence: CASSWVVGQPQHF. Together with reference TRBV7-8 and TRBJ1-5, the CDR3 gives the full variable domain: GAGVSQSPRYKVAKRGQDVALRCDPISGHVSLFWYQQALGQGPEFLTYFQNEAQLDKSGLPSDRFFAERPEGSVSTLKIQRTQQEDSAVYLCASSWVVGQPQHFGDGTRLSIL.

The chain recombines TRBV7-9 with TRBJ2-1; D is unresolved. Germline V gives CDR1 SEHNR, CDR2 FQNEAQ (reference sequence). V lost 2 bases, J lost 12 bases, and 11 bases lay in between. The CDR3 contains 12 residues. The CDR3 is CASSLTVLVQFF. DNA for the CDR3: TGTGCCAGCAGCTTAACGGTATTGGTGCAGTTCTTC.

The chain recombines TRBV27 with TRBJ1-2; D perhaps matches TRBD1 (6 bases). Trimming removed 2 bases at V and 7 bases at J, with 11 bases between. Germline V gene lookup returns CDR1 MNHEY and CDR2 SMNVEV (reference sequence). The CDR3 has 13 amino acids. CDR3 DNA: TGTGCCAGCAGTTTAGGACAGAAGACTGGCTACACCTTC. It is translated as CASSLGQKTGYTF.

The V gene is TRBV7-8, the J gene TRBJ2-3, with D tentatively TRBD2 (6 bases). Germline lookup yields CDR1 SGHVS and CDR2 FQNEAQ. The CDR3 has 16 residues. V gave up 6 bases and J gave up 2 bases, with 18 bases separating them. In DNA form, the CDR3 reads TGTGCCAGCAGGAATCCCGGACTACCTAACACAGATACGCAGTATTTT. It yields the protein CASRNPGLPNTDTQYF.

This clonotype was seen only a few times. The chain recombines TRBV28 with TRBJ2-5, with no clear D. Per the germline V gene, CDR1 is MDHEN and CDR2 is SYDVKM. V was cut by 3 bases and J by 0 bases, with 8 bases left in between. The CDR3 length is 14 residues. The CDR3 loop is CASSFLAYQETQYF. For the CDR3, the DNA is TGTGCCAGCAGTTTCCTGGCTTACCAAGAGACCCAGTACTTC.

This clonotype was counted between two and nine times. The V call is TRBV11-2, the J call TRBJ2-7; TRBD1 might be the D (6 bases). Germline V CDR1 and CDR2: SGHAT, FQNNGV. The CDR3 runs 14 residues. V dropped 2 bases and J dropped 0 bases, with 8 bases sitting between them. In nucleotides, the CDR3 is TGTGCCAGCAGCTTACCAGGGGCCTCCTACGAGCAGTACGTC. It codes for CASSLPGASYEQYV.

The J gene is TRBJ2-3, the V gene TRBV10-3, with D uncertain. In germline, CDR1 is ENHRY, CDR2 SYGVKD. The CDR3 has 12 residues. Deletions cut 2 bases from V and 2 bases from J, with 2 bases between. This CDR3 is CAISETTDTQYF. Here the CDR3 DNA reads TGTGCCATCAGTGAGACCACAGATACGCAGTATTTT.

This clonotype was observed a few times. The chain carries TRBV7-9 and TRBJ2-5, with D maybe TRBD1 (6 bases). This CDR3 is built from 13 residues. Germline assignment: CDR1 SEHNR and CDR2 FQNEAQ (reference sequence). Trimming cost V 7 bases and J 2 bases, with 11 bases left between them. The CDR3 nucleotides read TGTGCCAGCACCCGAGGGACACAAGAGACCCAGTACTTC. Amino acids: CASTRGTQETQYF.

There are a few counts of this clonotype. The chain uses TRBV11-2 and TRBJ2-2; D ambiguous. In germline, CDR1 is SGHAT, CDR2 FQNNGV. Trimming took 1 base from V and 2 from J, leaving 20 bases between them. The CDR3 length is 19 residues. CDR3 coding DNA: TGTGCCAGCAGCTTAGTCTCAGTCCTTGGGAAAACTAACACCGGGGAGCTGTTTTTT. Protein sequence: CASSLVSVLGKTNTGELFF.

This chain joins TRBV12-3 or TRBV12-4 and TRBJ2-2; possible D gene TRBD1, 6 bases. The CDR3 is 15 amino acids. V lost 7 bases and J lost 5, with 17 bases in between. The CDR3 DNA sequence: TGTGCCAGCAACCAAGGGGGAAGTGGGACCGGGGAGCTGTTTTTT. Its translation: CASNQGGSGTGELFF.

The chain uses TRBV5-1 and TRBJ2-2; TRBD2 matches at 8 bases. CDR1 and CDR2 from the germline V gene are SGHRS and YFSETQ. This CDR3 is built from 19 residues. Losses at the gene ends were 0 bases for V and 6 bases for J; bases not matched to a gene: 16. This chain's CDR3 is CASSLALTHREGPAGELFF. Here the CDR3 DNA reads TGCGCCAGCAGCTTGGCCCTCACTCACCGGGAGGGCCCCGCCGGGGAGCTGTTTTTT.

The CDR3 sequence: CSAMGLAETYTYEQYF. In DNA form, the CDR3 reads TGCAGTGCTATGGGATTAGCGGAAACCTACACCTACGAGCAGTACTTC. This chain connects TRBV20-1 to TRBJ2-7, with TRBD2 as a possible D gene (6 bases). The ends were cut back, 4 bases at V and 2 bases at J, with 21 bases in the middle. There are 16 residues in the CDR3. Germline lookup yields CDR1 DFQATT and CDR2 SNEGSKA (reference sequence).

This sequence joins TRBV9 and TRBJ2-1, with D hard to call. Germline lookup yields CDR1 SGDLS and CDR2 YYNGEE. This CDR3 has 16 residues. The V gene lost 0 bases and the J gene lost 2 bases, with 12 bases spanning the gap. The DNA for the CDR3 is TGTGCCAGCAGCGTAGAGGTCGACCGAACCTACAATGAGCAGTTCTTC. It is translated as CASSVEVDRTYNEQFF.

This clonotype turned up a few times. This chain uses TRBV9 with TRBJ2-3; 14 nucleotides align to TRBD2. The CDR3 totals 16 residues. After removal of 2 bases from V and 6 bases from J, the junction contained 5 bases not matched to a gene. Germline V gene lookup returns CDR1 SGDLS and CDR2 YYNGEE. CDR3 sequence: CASSVGLAGDRDTQYF. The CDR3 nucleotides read TGTGCCAGCAGCGTGGGACTAGCGGGAGATAGGGATACGCAGTATTTT.

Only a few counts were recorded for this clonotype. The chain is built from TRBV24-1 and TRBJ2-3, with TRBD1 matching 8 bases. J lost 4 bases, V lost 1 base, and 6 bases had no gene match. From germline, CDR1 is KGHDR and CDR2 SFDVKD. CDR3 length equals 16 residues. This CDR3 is CATSDFSDRDPDTQYF. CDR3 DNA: TGTGCCACCAGTGATTTTTCGGACAGGGACCCAGATACGCAGTATTTT.

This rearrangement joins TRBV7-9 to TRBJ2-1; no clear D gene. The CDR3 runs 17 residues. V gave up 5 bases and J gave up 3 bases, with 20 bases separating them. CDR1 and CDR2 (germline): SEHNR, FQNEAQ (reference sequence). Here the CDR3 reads CASSPHLTETFYNEQFF. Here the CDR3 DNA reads TGTGCCAGCAGCCCGCACCTTACAGAGACGTTCTACAATGAGCAGTTCTTC.

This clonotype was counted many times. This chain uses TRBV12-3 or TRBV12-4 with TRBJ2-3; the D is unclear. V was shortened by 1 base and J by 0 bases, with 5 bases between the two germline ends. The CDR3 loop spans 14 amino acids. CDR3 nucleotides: TGTGCCAGCAGTTTAGGGGTTAGCACAGATACGCAGTATTTT. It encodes CASSLGVSTDTQYF.

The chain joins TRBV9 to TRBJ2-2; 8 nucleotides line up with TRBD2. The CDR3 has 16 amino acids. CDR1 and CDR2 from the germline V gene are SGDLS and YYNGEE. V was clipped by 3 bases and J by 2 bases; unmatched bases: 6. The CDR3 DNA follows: TGTGCCAGCAGCGGGCTTAGCGGGATTAACACCGGGGAGCTGTTTTTT. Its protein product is CASSGLSGINTGELFF.